The present entry profiles one T cell receptor beta chain with its context. The specificity of this receptor is unknown. Nothing much larger sits one base from this clone, and base qualities are not available. The data originate from a study of T-cell reconstitution after alpha-beta-depleted transplantation in children (dated by TCRdb to between 2015 and 2016). With regard to the full study: T-cell immune reconstitution after TCRalphabeta/CD19-depleted allogeneic hematopoietic cell transplantation in children was quantitatively tracked in the study by means of TCR repertoire profiling.

Library method: PCR. Sequencing relied on an Illumina HiSeq 2500. TCR libraries were prepared with molecular barcoding, using unique molecular identifiers to normalize TCRbeta repertoire quantification. In-frame beta chains were kept once TCRdb had trimmed the public reads at Q25 with fastp and called clones with MiXCR. Each CDR3 protein appears once, grouped with its most common genes and DNA. This sample lists 450,000 to 600,000 distinct CDR3 sequences; 18% were detected once. Of the sample, roughly 3.3% is held by the ten largest clones. This TCR came from a human donor who donated a stem cell graft to a child with acute lymphoblastic leukemia. The sample in question was PBMCs from the stem cell graft donor, obtained from the stem cell graft.

The CDR3 reads CSATPENYGYTF. The DNA sequence is as follows: TGCAGTGCTACCCCAGAGAACTATGGCTACACCTTC. This receptor chain uses TRBV20-1 and TRBJ1-2, with the D gene call left open. The CDR3, from cysteine to phenylalanine, totals 12 residues. The CDR3 DNA has 36 bases and is translated from base 1. Between the V and J ends, shortened by 4 bases and 2 bases respectively, the junction contains 8 bases. The CDR1 and CDR2 encoded by the germline V gene (reference sequence) are DFQATT and SNEGSKA.